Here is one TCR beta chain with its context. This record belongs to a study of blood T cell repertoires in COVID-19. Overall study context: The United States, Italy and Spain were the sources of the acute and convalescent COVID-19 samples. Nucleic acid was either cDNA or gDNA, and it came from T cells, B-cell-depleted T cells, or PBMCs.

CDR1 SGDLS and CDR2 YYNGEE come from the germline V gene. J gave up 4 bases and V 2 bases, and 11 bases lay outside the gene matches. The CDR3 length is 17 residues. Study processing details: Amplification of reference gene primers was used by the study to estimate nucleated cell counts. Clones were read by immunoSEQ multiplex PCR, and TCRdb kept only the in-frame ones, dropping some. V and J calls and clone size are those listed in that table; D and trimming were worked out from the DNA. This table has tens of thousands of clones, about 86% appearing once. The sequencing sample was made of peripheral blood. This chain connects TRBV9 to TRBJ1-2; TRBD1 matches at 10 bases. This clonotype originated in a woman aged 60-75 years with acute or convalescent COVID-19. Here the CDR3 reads CASSVRDRGTNLYGYTF. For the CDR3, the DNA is TGTGCCAGCAGCGTCCGGGACAGGGGTACCAATCTCTATGGCTACACCTTC.